The 10 T cell receptor beta chains in this list originate from one sample, sequenced in a study of beta chain features in type 1 diabetes. Findings of the study overall: In every one of the four CD4+ subsets, TCRB CDR3s were moderately but significantly shorter in Type 1 diabetes patients.

Antigens of these TCRs are unknown. cDNA synthesis used the whole RNA isolate, giving expressed TCRB sequences. Using immunoSEQ multiplex PCR, the repertoire was profiled, and TCRdb retains in-frame clones only, with some absent. The table has hundreds of thousands of clones, roughly an eighth seen once; the top ten hold 0.03% to 0.045%. The material sequenced was naive CD4+ T cells from blood. These receptors were obtained from a man aged 18-30 years with type 1 diabetes.

V usage is TRBV9 and J usage is TRBJ2-5; D uncertain. This CDR3 comprises 12 residues. The V gene lost 2 bases and the J gene lost 7 bases, with 9 bases spanning the gap. CDR1 is SGDLS, CDR2 YYNGEE, per germline. The CDR3 region has the DNA TGTGCCAGCAGCGTTGAGGTGGGGACCCAGTACTTC. This gives the protein CASSVEVGTQYF. Combining the CDR3 with reference TRBV9 and TRBJ2-5 gives the whole variable domain DSGVTQTPKHLITATGQRVTLRCSPRSGDLSVYWYQQSLDQGLQFLIQYYNGEERAKGNILERFSAQQFPDLHSELNLSSLELGDSALYFCASSVEVGTQYFGPGTRLLVL.

The chain joins TRBV4-1 to TRBJ2-6, with a tentative D call TRBD2 (5 bases). V gave up 4 bases and J gave up 2 bases, with 9 bases separating them. Germline V gene data show CDR1 as MGHRA and CDR2 as YSYEKL. The CDR3 extends over 15 amino acids. In nucleotides, the CDR3 is TGCGCCAGCAGCCTAAGCGGAGCTGGGGCCAACGTCCTGACTTTC. This translates into CASSLSGAGANVLTF.

About this clone itself: Distinct nucleotide sequences in the sample also encode this CDR3. CDR3 coding DNA: TGCGCCAGCTCCCAGGGGGCCAGTACAGATACGCAGTATTTT. It yields the protein CASSQGASTDTQYF. V is TRBV4-3 and J is TRBJ2-3, with 8 bases fitting TRBD1. This CDR3 is 14 amino acids long. The junction had 7 bases not matched to a gene; V was cut back by 8 bases and J by 3 bases. The germline CDR1 and CDR2 sequences are LGHNA and YSLEER.

This chain links TRBV27 with TRBJ1-5; no clear D. Germline-derived CDR1 and CDR2 are MNHEY and SMNVEV (reference sequence). CDR3 length: 13 residues. The V end was cut by 7 bases, the J end by 4 bases, with 11 bases between. In nucleotides, the CDR3 is TGTGCCAGCAAGAAGGAAATGAATCAGCCCCAGCATTTT. This translates into CASKKEMNQPQHF.

V gene TRBV18 combines with J gene TRBJ1-5; D possibly corresponds to TRBD1 (6 bases). This CDR3 comprises 14 residues. V lost 3 bases, J lost 8 bases, and 14 bases lay in between. CDR1 is KGHSH, CDR2 LQKENI, per germline. CDR3 DNA sequence: TGTGCCAGCTCACCGCGACAGGTCTTTGAGCCCCAGCATTTT. Protein: CASSPRQVFEPQHF.

This clone was counted a few times. V usage is TRBV4-3 and J usage is TRBJ2-7, with D perhaps TRBD2 (6 bases). This CDR3 spans 14 amino acids. The germline V and J ends were trimmed by 4 bases and 6 bases, with 16 bases remaining between them. Germline CDR1 and CDR2: LGHNA and YSLEER. CDR3 loop: CASSPAGRSSEQYF. For the CDR3, the DNA is TGCGCCAGCAGCCCGGCGGGGAGGTCAAGCGAGCAGTACTTC.

The J gene is TRBJ1-1, the V gene TRBV9, with unresolved D. Germline V gene data show CDR1 as SGDLS and CDR2 as YYNGEE. V dropped 7 bases and J dropped 0 bases, with 16 bases sitting between them. The CDR3 loop spans 15 amino acids. This CDR3 is CASQFRVGVNTEAFF. The CDR3 region has the DNA TGTGCCAGCCAATTCCGAGTTGGGGTGAACACTGAAGCTTTCTTT.

This clone was detected only a few times. The sample has other DNA sequences that encode this CDR3 too. V and J are TRBV2 and TRBJ2-3; 12 bases match TRBD2. The CDR3 is made up of 15 amino acids. Germline V gene sequence: CDR1 SNHLY, CDR2 FYNNEI. V gave up 6 bases and J gave up 0 bases; unmatched junction bases: 1. The CDR3 spells CASRGTSGSTDTQYF. The CDR3 DNA reads TGTGCCAGCAGGGGGACTAGCGGGAGCACAGATACGCAGTATTTT. Looking up the rest from reference TRBV2 and TRBJ2-3 gives the full variable domain: EPEVTQTPSHQVTQMGQEVILRCVPISNHLYFYWYRQILGQKVEFLVSFYNNEISEKSEIFDDQFSVERPDGSNFTLKIRSTKLEDSAMYFCASRGTSGSTDTQYFGPGTRLTVL.

In its sample, this clone was seen a few times. The CDR3 nucleotides read TGCGCCAGCAGTCTAACAGGGACCAATTCACCCCTCCACTTT. As protein: CASSLTGTNSPLHF. The rearrangement uses TRBV4-3 and TRBJ1-6, with D possibly TRBD1 on 6 matching bases. The CDR3 loop spans 14 amino acids. The V and J ends lost 6 bases and 7 bases respectively, with 13 bases between them. Germline V lookup: CDR1 LGHNA, CDR2 YSLEER.

This clone appeared a few times. V and J are TRBV9 and TRBJ2-2; 12 positions match TRBD2. The CDR3 is 16 amino acids. CDR1 and CDR2 from the germline V gene are SGDLS and YYNGEE. The junction had 2 bases not matched to a gene; V was cut back by 1 base and J by 4 bases. In nucleotides, the CDR3 is TGTGCCAGCAGCGTACGACTAGCGGGAGTCACCGGGGAGCTGTTTTTT. Encoded protein: CASSVRLAGVTGELFF.